The sequence of this TCR beta chain was determined in a study of T cells after yellow fever vaccination. Across the study: The SMART-Seq v4 Ultra Low Input method served to prepare the low-cell-number fractions.

In making TCR cDNA, 5'RACE template switching added a universal primer site and UMIs to it. A single record per CDR3 protein comes from TCRdb applying MiXCR to the 5' RACE reads. The data show some 320,000 distinct CDR3 sequences, with 7.5% to 9% seen just once and about 3.7% held by the top ten. Germline assignment: CDR1 SGHTA and CDR2 FQGTGA. After removal of 5 bases from V and 4 bases from J, the junction contained 6 bases not matched to a gene. The CDR3 has 15 amino acids. This clonotype came up many times. This chain joins TRBV7-3 and TRBJ2-1; TRBD2 matches at 9 bases. The input for sequencing was CD4+ T cells sorted from PBMCs, taken 5 days after the yellow fever booster vaccination. This TCR came from a man younger than 35 who received the YFV17D yellow fever vaccine. DNA of the CDR3: TGTGCCAGCAGCGCGTTAGCGGGGGCTTACAATGAGCAGTTCTTC. Translated: CASSALAGAYNEQFF.